This is a list of T cell receptor beta chains from one sample in a study of control samples from healthy donors and cancer patients. Method: immunoSEQ multiplex PCR; TCRdb's copy keeps in-frame clones and lacks some. The sample shows roughly 150,000 clones, approximately 86% of them seen only once. Sequencing was performed on blood. These receptor sequences come from a man younger than 30 in good health. The CDR3 runs from the conserved cysteine through the conserved F or W. A D gene is named only where the DNA matches it firmly. Where a row states a size, it is once, few, many or the class of an expanded clone; other rows omit it.

CDR3nt: TGTGCCAGCGGCTCATGGGGTCCCGAAGCTTTCTTT
CDR3aa: CASGSWGPEAFF
abundance: NA
j_gene: TRBJ1-1
v_gene: TRBV28
d_gene: NA

CDR3nt: TGTGCCAGCAGCTCCGGGAGGGACGGGGACACTGAAGCTTTCTTT
CDR3aa: CASSSGRDGDTEAFF
abundance: NA
j_gene: TRBJ1-1
v_gene: TRBV7-6
d_gene: NA

CDR3nt: TGTGCCAGCAGCGTAGGGGCGGGGGGGCCAGATACGCAGTATTTT
CDR3aa: CASSVGAGGPDTQYF
abundance: NA
j_gene: TRBJ2-3
v_gene: TRBV9
d_gene: TRBD2

CDR3nt: TGTGCCAGCAGTGGTCCAGGGGGCCCGACTATGAGAGAGCAGTACTTC
CDR3aa: CASSGPGGPTMREQYF
abundance: NA
j_gene: TRBJ2-7
v_gene: TRBV6-1
d_gene: TRBD1

CDR3nt: TGTGCCAGCACCGTCGGGGCGGGGGACTATGGCTACACCTTC
CDR3aa: CASTVGAGDYGYTF
abundance: NA
j_gene: TRBJ1-2
v_gene: TRBV5-6
d_gene: NA

CDR3nt: TGTGCCAGCAGCCCGTTGACAGGGAGAACGCAGTATTTT
CDR3aa: CASSPLTGRTQYF
abundance: NA
j_gene: TRBJ2-3
v_gene: TRBV7-9
d_gene: TRBD1

CDR3nt: TGCGCCAGCAGTCACCCTAGCGGCTACGAGCAGTACTTC
CDR3aa: CASSHPSGYEQYF
abundance: NA
j_gene: TRBJ2-7
v_gene: TRBV23-1
d_gene: TRBD2

CDR3nt: TGCGCCAGCAGCCAACGACCAGAGGGGGGCTACACCTTC
CDR3aa: CASSQRPEGGYTF
abundance: NA
j_gene: TRBJ1-2
v_gene: TRBV5-1
d_gene: NA

CDR3nt: TGTGCCAGTAGTATTCGAGAGAAAGAGACCCAGTACTTC
CDR3aa: CASSIREKETQYF
abundance: NA
j_gene: TRBJ2-5
v_gene: TRBV19
d_gene: NA

CDR3nt: TGTGCCAGCAGCACACGACGGGGAAACACCATATATTTT
CDR3aa: CASSTRRGNTIYF
abundance: NA
j_gene: TRBJ1-3
v_gene: TRBV7-2
d_gene: NA

CDR3nt: TGTGCCAGCAGTGAAGGGCCCATAAGCAATCAGCCCCAGCATTTT
CDR3aa: CASSEGPISNQPQHF
abundance: NA
j_gene: TRBJ1-5
v_gene: TRBV6-1
d_gene: NA

CDR3nt: TGTGCCAGCAGCCACCGACCGTTCTATAATTCACCCCTCCACTTT
CDR3aa: CASSHRPFYNSPLHF
abundance: NA
j_gene: TRBJ1-6
v_gene: TRBV3-1/TRBV3-2
d_gene: NA

CDR3nt: TGCGCCAGCAGCCAGAGGGGGAGCTCCTACAATGAGCAGTTCTTC
CDR3aa: CASSQRGSSYNEQFF
abundance: NA
j_gene: TRBJ2-1
v_gene: TRBV4-1
d_gene: NA

CDR3nt: TGTGCCAGCAGCTCGGGGGGCGGGAGTCAAGAGACCCAGTACTTC
CDR3aa: CASSSGGGSQETQYF
abundance: NA
j_gene: TRBJ2-5
v_gene: TRBV11-2
d_gene: NA

CDR3nt: TGTGCCAGCAGGCCCCCGGGGAGACCCTACGAGCAGTACTTC
CDR3aa: CASRPPGRPYEQYF
abundance: few
j_gene: TRBJ2-7
v_gene: TRBV28
d_gene: NA

CDR3nt: TGCGCCAGCAGCCAAGGAGCAGGTAACTACAATGAGCAGTTCTTC
CDR3aa: CASSQGAGNYNEQFF
abundance: NA
j_gene: TRBJ2-1
v_gene: TRBV4-1
d_gene: NA

CDR3nt: TGTGCCAGCAGTAGACAGGGTGGGGAGACCCAGTACTTC
CDR3aa: CASSRQGGETQYF
abundance: NA
j_gene: TRBJ2-5
v_gene: TRBV6-2/TRBV6-3
d_gene: TRBD1

CDR3nt: TGTGCCAGCAGTGACTCCGACACCGGGGAGCTGTTTTTT
CDR3aa: CASSDSDTGELFF
abundance: NA
j_gene: TRBJ2-2
v_gene: TRBV6-4
d_gene: NA

CDR3nt: TGTGCCAGCAGTGATTATCCCCGCCGGCAGTCCTATAATTCACCCCTCCACTTT
CDR3aa: CASSDYPRRQSYNSPLHF
abundance: once
j_gene: TRBJ1-6
v_gene: TRBV2
d_gene: NA

CDR3nt: TGTGCCAGCAGTTATCAAAGGACCCAGCGCTATGGCTACACCTTC
CDR3aa: CASSYQRTQRYGYTF
abundance: NA
j_gene: TRBJ1-2
v_gene: TRBV6-5
d_gene: NA

CDR3nt: TGTGCCAGCGTAAGTTACAATGAGCAGTTCTTC
CDR3aa: CASVSYNEQFF
abundance: once
j_gene: TRBJ2-1
v_gene: TRBV5-6
d_gene: NA

CDR3nt: TGTGCCAGCTCACCACTTGACTCCTCGGGCCAAGAGACCCAGTACTTC
CDR3aa: CASSPLDSSGQETQYF
abundance: NA
j_gene: TRBJ2-5
v_gene: TRBV18
d_gene: NA

CDR3nt: TGTGCCACCAAACTAAACCAGGACACTGAAGCTTTCTTT
CDR3aa: CATKLNQDTEAFF
abundance: NA
j_gene: TRBJ1-1
v_gene: TRBV25-1
d_gene: NA

CDR3nt: TGTGCCAGCTCACCCAGCAGGGAGGGTTGGCAAACCTACAATGAGCAGTTCTTC
CDR3aa: CASSPSREGWQTYNEQFF
abundance: few
j_gene: TRBJ2-1
v_gene: TRBV18
d_gene: TRBD2

CDR3nt: TGTGCCAGCAGCTTGGCCTTGGGGGCCCAAGAGACCCAGTACTTC
CDR3aa: CASSLALGAQETQYF
abundance: NA
j_gene: TRBJ2-5
v_gene: TRBV5-4
d_gene: NA

CDR3nt: TGTGCCAGCAGCTTTGGTGGGTCTGAAGCTTTCTTT
CDR3aa: CASSFGGSEAFF
abundance: NA
j_gene: TRBJ1-1
v_gene: TRBV7-2
d_gene: NA

CDR3nt: TGTGCCAGCAGCGTTATGGGACTATATAACAATGAGCAGTTCTTC
CDR3aa: CASSVMGLYNNEQFF
abundance: NA
j_gene: TRBJ2-1
v_gene: TRBV7-2
d_gene: TRBD2

CDR3nt: TGTGCCAGCAGTGAAATGGGTATGAGCAATCAGCCCCAGCATTTT
CDR3aa: CASSEMGMSNQPQHF
abundance: NA
j_gene: TRBJ1-5
v_gene: TRBV2
d_gene: NA

CDR3nt: TGTGCCAGCAGTGGTCCGAAGAGCTCCTACGAGCAGTACTTC
CDR3aa: CASSGPKSSYEQYF
abundance: NA
j_gene: TRBJ2-7
v_gene: TRBV6-4
d_gene: NA

CDR3nt: TGTGCCAGCAGCGCAGAAGTAGATACGCAGTATTTT
CDR3aa: CASSAEVDTQYF
abundance: NA
j_gene: TRBJ2-3
v_gene: TRBV9
d_gene: NA

CDR3nt: TGTGCCAGCTGGACCGGGACAGGGGGCTTCTCACACTATGGCTACACCTTC
CDR3aa: CASWTGTGGFSHYGYTF
abundance: NA
j_gene: TRBJ1-2
v_gene: TRBV7-9
d_gene: TRBD1

CDR3nt: TGTGCCAGTAGTATTATGGGGGACAACGAGCAGTACTTC
CDR3aa: CASSIMGDNEQYF
abundance: NA
j_gene: TRBJ2-7
v_gene: TRBV19
d_gene: NA

CDR3nt: TGTGCCAGCAGCCAATCAGACCTTAACTATGGCTACACCTTC
CDR3aa: CASSQSDLNYGYTF
abundance: once
j_gene: TRBJ1-2
v_gene: TRBV3-1/TRBV3-2
d_gene: NA

CDR3nt: TGCGCCAGCAGCCAAGAAGGCCCCGGACAGGGCACTGAAGCTTTCTTT
CDR3aa: CASSQEGPGQGTEAFF
abundance: NA
j_gene: TRBJ1-1
v_gene: TRBV4-3
d_gene: TRBD1

CDR3nt: TGTGCCAGCAGCTTAGATCGAACAGGGTTGGATACGCAGTATTTT
CDR3aa: CASSLDRTGLDTQYF
abundance: NA
j_gene: TRBJ2-3
v_gene: TRBV11-1
d_gene: NA

CDR3nt: TGTGCCAGCAGCGACCAGGGCCTTGGGACTAACGAGCAGTACTTC
CDR3aa: CASSDQGLGTNEQYF
abundance: NA
j_gene: TRBJ2-7
v_gene: TRBV9
d_gene: TRBD2

CDR3nt: TGTGCCAGCAGCCAAATTCAGCTAAACACCGGGGAGCTGTTTTTT
CDR3aa: CASSQIQLNTGELFF
abundance: NA
j_gene: TRBJ2-2
v_gene: TRBV14
d_gene: NA

CDR3nt: TGTGCCAGCAGACAGGGACAGGGGTATATAACCGGGGAGCTGTTTTTT
CDR3aa: CASRQGQGYITGELFF
abundance: NA
j_gene: TRBJ2-2
v_gene: TRBV11-2
d_gene: TRBD1

CDR3nt: TGTGCCAGCAGCTTAAGGGAGATAGCGGAGGAGACCCAGTACTTC
CDR3aa: CASSLREIAEETQYF
abundance: NA
j_gene: TRBJ2-5
v_gene: TRBV5-4
d_gene: NA

CDR3nt: TGTGCCAGCAGCTTAGTAGGCCCCGGCTCTGGAAACACCATATATTTT
CDR3aa: CASSLVGPGSGNTIYF
abundance: many
j_gene: TRBJ1-3
v_gene: TRBV7-2
d_gene: NA

CDR3nt: TGTGCCAGCAGTTTACAGGGCCCTAATGAAAAACTGTTTTTT
CDR3aa: CASSLQGPNEKLFF
abundance: NA
j_gene: TRBJ1-4
v_gene: TRBV6-5
d_gene: NA

CDR3nt: TGTGCCAGCAGGCCCAGGGGGGGGGTCTACGAGCAGTACTTC
CDR3aa: CASRPRGGVYEQYF
abundance: NA
j_gene: TRBJ2-7
v_gene: TRBV6-5
d_gene: NA

CDR3nt: TGTGCCAGCAGCTTACGACAGGGAAGGAATGGCTACACCTTC
CDR3aa: CASSLRQGRNGYTF
abundance: NA
j_gene: TRBJ1-2
v_gene: TRBV7-2
d_gene: TRBD1

CDR3nt: TGTGCCAGCAGCCCCGAGCGGGGAGGCGGCACAGATACGCAGTATTTT
CDR3aa: CASSPERGGGTDTQYF
abundance: NA
j_gene: TRBJ2-3
v_gene: TRBV9
d_gene: TRBD2

CDR3nt: TGTGCCAGCAGTTTGACAGGGAGCTCTGGAAACACCATATATTTT
CDR3aa: CASSLTGSSGNTIYF
abundance: NA
j_gene: TRBJ1-3
v_gene: TRBV6-7
d_gene: TRBD1

CDR3nt: TGTGCCAGCAGCAGACCGGGCGGCGAGCAGTACTTC
CDR3aa: CASSRPGGEQYF
abundance: NA
j_gene: TRBJ2-7
v_gene: TRBV25-1
d_gene: NA

CDR3nt: TGTGCCAGCAGCCCAGGGGGCGCGGAGACCCAGTACTTC
CDR3aa: CASSPGGAETQYF
abundance: NA
j_gene: TRBJ2-5
v_gene: TRBV9
d_gene: TRBD1

CDR3nt: TGTGCCAGCTCCCAAGGACAGGGCGGGAACACTGAAGCTTTCTTT
CDR3aa: CASSQGQGGNTEAFF
abundance: NA
j_gene: TRBJ1-1
v_gene: TRBV18
d_gene: TRBD1

CDR3nt: TGTGCCAGCAGCGGGCGGAGGGGCCTAAGGGGAGAGACCCAGTACTTC
CDR3aa: CASSGRRGLRGETQYF
abundance: NA
j_gene: TRBJ2-5
v_gene: TRBV21-1
d_gene: NA

CDR3nt: TGTGCCAGCAACCCGGCGGGGACCTACGAGCAGTACTTC
CDR3aa: CASNPAGTYEQYF
abundance: NA
j_gene: TRBJ2-7
v_gene: TRBV6-2/TRBV6-3
d_gene: NA

CDR3nt: TGTGCCAGCAGCCTAGGGGGAGGGATCGGAACCTACAATGAGCAGTTCTTC
CDR3aa: CASSLGGGIGTYNEQFF
abundance: NA
j_gene: TRBJ2-1
v_gene: TRBV9
d_gene: NA

CDR3nt: TGCGCCAGCAGCCAAGATTGGAGCGGGGGGGGTCACAATGAGCAGTTCTTC
CDR3aa: CASSQDWSGGGHNEQFF
abundance: NA
j_gene: TRBJ2-1
v_gene: TRBV4-3
d_gene: TRBD2

CDR3nt: TGTGCCAGCAACAAATACCGGGACGCAACCTACGAGCAGTACTTC
CDR3aa: CASNKYRDATYEQYF
abundance: once
j_gene: TRBJ2-7
v_gene: TRBV28
d_gene: NA

CDR3nt: TGTGCCACCAGTGATTTGCCTCACAGGGCCAAGGGAGAGACCCAGTACTTC
CDR3aa: CATSDLPHRAKGETQYF
abundance: NA
j_gene: TRBJ2-5
v_gene: TRBV24-1
d_gene: NA